Given below is one TCR beta chain in context. The sample is drawn from a study of blood T cell repertoires in COVID-19. Study as a whole: Researchers got acute and convalescent COVID-19 samples from the United States, Italy and Spain. PBMCs, B-cell-depleted T cells, or T cells were the source of the cDNA or gDNA that made up the material.

Produced via immunoSEQ multiplex PCR; TCRdb's table is partial and in-frame only. This sample has 130,000 or so clones, with around 80% found just once. Germline V gives CDR1 MNHNS, CDR2 SASEGT. Unmatched junction bases numbered 7, after V lost 4 bases and J lost 6 bases. The CDR3 spans 14 residues. The V call is TRBV6-1, the J call TRBJ1-2, with 8 bases identical to TRBD1. This sequence originates from a woman aged 55-69 years with acute or convalescent COVID-19. Sequencing input: peripheral blood. Written as DNA, the CDR3 is TGTGCCAGCAGTGGAGCCGGGACAGGCAATGGCTACACCTTC. This gives the protein CASSGAGTGNGYTF.